The TCR beta chain under discussion was sequenced for a study of metastatic and nonmetastatic thyroid tumors. Authors' analysis steps: To classify distant metastasis in papillary thyroid cancer, a model was built from CDR3 differences across clinicopathological groups. TCRdb re-analyzed the PCR reads using MiXCR. The V and J calls and clone size are TCRdb's, not the authors'. The sample lists approximately 90,000 clones, around 7.8% occurring once. General study findings and limits: Benign nodules were reported to have significantly lower TCR beta diversity than malignant thyroid tumors, in blood and tumor.

Many counts were recorded for this clone. Its antigen is not identified. A read error may be the cause here, since a much bigger clone is one base away. Other DNA sequences from this sample encode an identical CDR3 as well. All patients reached thyroid surgery having received no treatment beforehand. Input material: blood. The clonotype was recovered from a female donor with papillary thyroid cancer or a benign thyroid nodule (not recorded which). Some clones in this sample may be carry-over from other donors' samples.

The DNA of the CDR3 is TGCGCCAGCAGTGAAACTTGGGCAGGGGCCTCCTCCTACGAGCAGTACTTC. Translation gives CASSETWAGASSYEQYF. The chain uses TRBV6-1 and TRBJ2-7; TRBD1 might be the D (6 bases). The germline gives CDR1 MNHNS, CDR2 SASEGT. This CDR3 has 17 residues.